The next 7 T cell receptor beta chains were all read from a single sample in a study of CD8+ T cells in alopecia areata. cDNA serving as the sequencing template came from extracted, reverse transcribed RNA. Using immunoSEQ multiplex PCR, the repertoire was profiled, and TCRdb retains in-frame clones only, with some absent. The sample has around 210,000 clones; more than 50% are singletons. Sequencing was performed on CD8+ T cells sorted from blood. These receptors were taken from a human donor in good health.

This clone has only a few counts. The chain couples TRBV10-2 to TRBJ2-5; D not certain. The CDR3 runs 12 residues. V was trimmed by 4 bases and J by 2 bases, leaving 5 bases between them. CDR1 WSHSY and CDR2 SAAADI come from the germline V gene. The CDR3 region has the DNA TGCGCCAGCAGTGGGGATCAAGAGACCCAGTACTTC. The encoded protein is CASSGDQETQYF.

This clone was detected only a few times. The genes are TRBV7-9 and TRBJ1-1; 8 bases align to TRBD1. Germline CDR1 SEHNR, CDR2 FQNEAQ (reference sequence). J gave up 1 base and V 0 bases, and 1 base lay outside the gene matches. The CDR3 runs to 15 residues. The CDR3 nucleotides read TGTGCCAGCAGCTTAGCACAGGGGGAGAACACTGAAGCTTTCTTT. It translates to CASSLAQGENTEAFF.

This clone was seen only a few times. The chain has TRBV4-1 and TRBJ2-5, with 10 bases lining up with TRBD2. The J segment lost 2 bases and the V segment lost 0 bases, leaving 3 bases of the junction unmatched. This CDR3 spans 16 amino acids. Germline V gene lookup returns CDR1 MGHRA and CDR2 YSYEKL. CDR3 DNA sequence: TGCGCCAGCAGCCAAGATCCAGCGGGGGGGCAAGAGACCCAGTACTTC. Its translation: CASSQDPAGGQETQYF.

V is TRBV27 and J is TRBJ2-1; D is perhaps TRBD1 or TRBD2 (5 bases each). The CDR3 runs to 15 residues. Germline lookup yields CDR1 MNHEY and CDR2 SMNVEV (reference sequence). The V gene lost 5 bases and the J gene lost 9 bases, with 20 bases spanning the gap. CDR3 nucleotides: TGTGCCAGCAGTGCCCCCCCCGGGGCGGCAGGTGAGCAGTTCTTC. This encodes CASSAPPGAAGEQFF.

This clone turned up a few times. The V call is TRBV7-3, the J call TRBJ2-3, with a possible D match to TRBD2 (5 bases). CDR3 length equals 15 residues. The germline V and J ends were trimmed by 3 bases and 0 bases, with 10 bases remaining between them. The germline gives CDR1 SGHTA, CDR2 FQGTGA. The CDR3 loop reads CASSLGSLSTDTQYF. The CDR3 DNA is TGTGCCAGCAGCTTGGGGAGCCTTAGCACAGATACGCAGTATTTT.

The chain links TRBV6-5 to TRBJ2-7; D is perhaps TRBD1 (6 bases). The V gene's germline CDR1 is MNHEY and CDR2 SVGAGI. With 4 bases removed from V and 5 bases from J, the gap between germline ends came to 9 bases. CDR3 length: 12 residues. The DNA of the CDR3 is TGTGCCAGCAGTTTGAAGGGGGACGAGCAGTACTTC. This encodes CASSLKGDEQYF.

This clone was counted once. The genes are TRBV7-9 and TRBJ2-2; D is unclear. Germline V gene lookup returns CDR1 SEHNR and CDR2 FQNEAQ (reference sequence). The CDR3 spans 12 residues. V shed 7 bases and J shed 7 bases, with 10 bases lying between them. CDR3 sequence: CASILRYGELFF. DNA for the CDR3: TGTGCCAGCATCCTACGGTACGGGGAGCTGTTTTTT.